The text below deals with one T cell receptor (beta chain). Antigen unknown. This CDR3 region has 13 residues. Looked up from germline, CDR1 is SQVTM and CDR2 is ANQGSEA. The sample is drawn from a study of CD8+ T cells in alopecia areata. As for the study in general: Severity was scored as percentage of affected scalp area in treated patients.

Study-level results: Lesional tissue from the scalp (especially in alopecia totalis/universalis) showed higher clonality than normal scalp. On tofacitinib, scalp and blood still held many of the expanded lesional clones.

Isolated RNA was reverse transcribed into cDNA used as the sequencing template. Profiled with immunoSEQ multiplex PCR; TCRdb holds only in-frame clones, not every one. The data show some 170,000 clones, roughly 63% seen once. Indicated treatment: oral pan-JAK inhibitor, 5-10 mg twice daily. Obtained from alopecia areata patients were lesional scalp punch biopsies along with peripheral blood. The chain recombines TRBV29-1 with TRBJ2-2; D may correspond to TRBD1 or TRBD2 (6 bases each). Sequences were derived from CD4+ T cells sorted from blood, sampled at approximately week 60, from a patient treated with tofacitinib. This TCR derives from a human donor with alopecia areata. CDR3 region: CSTKGEADGELFF. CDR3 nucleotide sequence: TGCTCCACTAAGGGGGAGGCGGACGGGGAGCTGTTTTTT.